This entry lists 4 T cell receptor beta chains sequenced from one sample in a study of Ad26.COV2.S vaccination and SARS-CoV-2 variants. Treatment of the sample: around 19 received Ad26.COV2.S at low or high dose, single or two shots; 5 received placebo; per-sample allocation not given. At day 63 after the first vaccine or placebo injection, samples were drawn. Profiled with immunoSEQ multiplex PCR; TCRdb holds only in-frame clones, not every one. The repertoire holds about 410,000 clones, with roughly 90% as singletons. The source material was peripheral blood, sampled in a trial of Ad26.COV2.S vaccine versus placebo. The receptors come from a person aged 18-65 years who received the Ad26.COV2.S COVID-19 vaccine or a placebo.

This rearrangement joins TRBV30 to TRBJ2-5; D remains ambiguous. Germline loops: CDR1 GTSNPN, CDR2 SVGIG (reference sequence). CDR3 length equals 12 residues. Trimming shortened V by 3 bases and J by 3 bases, and 8 bases separated the two germline ends. The CDR3 is CAWRGQKETQYF. CDR3 coding DNA: TGTGCCTGGAGAGGGCAAAAAGAGACCCAGTACTTC.

This chain uses TRBV4-1 with TRBJ2-7; perhaps TRBD1 as D (6 bases). Trimming removed 0 bases from V and 1 base from J, with 16 bases in between. The CDR3 sequence is 17 residues long. In germline, CDR1 is MGHRA, CDR2 YSYEKL. The CDR3 sequence: CASSQEWAGTSSYEQYF. For the CDR3, the DNA is TGCGCCAGCAGCCAAGAATGGGCCGGGACATCTTCCTACGAGCAGTACTTC.

V gene TRBV20-1 combines with J gene TRBJ2-1, with a tentative D call TRBD2 (5 bases). With 3 bases removed from V and 0 bases from J, the gap between germline ends came to 15 bases. Per the germline V gene, CDR1 is DFQATT and CDR2 is SNEGSKA (reference sequence). The CDR3 has 16 residues. Here the CDR3 DNA reads TGCAGTGCTAGTGGTGTTAGGAGGAGCTCCTACAATGAGCAGTTCTTC. Protein product: CSASGVRRSSYNEQFF.

On this clone itself: Other DNA sequences within the sample encode an identical CDR3. The rearrangement uses TRBV7-2 and TRBJ2-7; D not certain. The CDR3 spans 12 residues. The V end was cut by 1 base, the J end by 3 bases, with 4 bases between. Germline lookup yields CDR1 SGHTA and CDR2 FQGNSA. The CDR3 nucleotides read TGTGCCAGCAGCTTAGTGGGCTACGAGCAGTACTTC. Protein sequence: CASSLVGYEQYF.